This T cell receptor beta chain was documented in a study of blood T cell repertoires in COVID-19. Study-wide context: COVID-19 samples, acute and convalescent, were from the United States, Italy and Spain. The analysed material was cDNA or gDNA that came from T cells, B-cell-depleted T cells, or PBMCs.

CDR1 and CDR2 from the germline V gene are MNHEY and SVGAGI. V gave up 6 bases and J gave up 1 base; unmatched junction bases: 4. The CDR3 spans 14 residues. In the source study's methods: Reference gene primer amplification gave nucleated cell count estimates. Sequencing used immunoSEQ multiplex PCR; TCRdb keeps in-frame clones, though not all of them. The V and J calls and clone size come from that table; D and trimming were worked out from the DNA. The table records 300,000 to 400,000 clones, about nine tenths of them present only once. The sequence was collected from a woman between 65 and 79 years old with COVID-19, enrolled during active disease. This chain connects TRBV6-5 to TRBJ1-1, with 8 bases aligning to TRBD1. Material: peripheral blood. DNA of the CDR3: TGTGCCAGCAGCGACAGGGGATCGAACACTGAAGCTTTCTTT. It yields the protein CASSDRGSNTEAFF.